This TCR beta chain was sequenced during a study of chemoradiotherapy in HPV16-positive cancers. The overall study: A couple of HPV16-positive patients' cells yielded candidate HPV-specific clones and common motifs. Whole-study findings and limits: Candidate HPV-specific clones and E7-related TCR motifs grew in tumor during treatment.

Germline V gene lookup returns CDR1 ENHRY and CDR2 SYGVKD. Trimming cost V 9 bases and J 9 bases; bases outside gene matches: 12. The CDR3 runs to 14 residues. Profiled with immunoSEQ multiplex PCR; TCRdb holds only in-frame clones, not every one. The repertoire holds about 12,000 clones, with roughly 90% as singletons. In the case of this clone: Antigen: not known.

Over chemoradiotherapy, repertoires were sampled more than once. The TCR comes from a human donor with HPV-associated anogenital cancer. This sequence joins TRBV10-3 and TRBJ2-3; 10 bases line up with TRBD2. The sample was acquired from a patient who underwent chemoradiotherapy. The DNA for the CDR3 is TGTGCCATAGATGAAGCGGGAGGGCCAGGGACGCAGTATTTT. Translation gives CAIDEAGGPGTQYF.